This T cell receptor beta chain was captured by sequencing in a study of T cell repertoires in cytomegalovirus infection. In this sample, this clonotype turned up a few times. What it binds is unknown. The CDR3 is made up of 17 amino acids. Trimming removed 5 bases from V and 1 base from J; junction bases left unmatched: 10. Germline CDR1 reads MDHEN; CDR2 reads SYDVKM. TCRdb independently ran MiXCR on the reads; one entry per CDR3 protein. The sample consists of roughly 860,000 distinct CDR3 sequences, around a third of them appearing once. The rearrangement uses TRBV28 and TRBJ1-4; 7 bases are a match to TRBD1. The receptor's source is a human donor in good health (CMV status not recorded). Some clones in this sample may be carry-over from other donors' samples. The sequenced sample was cultured CD8+ T cells from PBMCs, obtained from culture after CMV antigen stimulation. CDR3 sequence: CASSTQQGSGTNEKLFF. The CDR3 region has the DNA TGTGCCAGCAGTACCCAACAGGGGTCGGGAACTAATGAAAAACTGTTTTTT.